This T cell receptor (beta chain) was found in a study of blood T cell repertoires in COVID-19. Study overall: COVID-19 samples collected from the United States, Italy and Spain covered acute and convalescent phases. PBMCs, B-cell-depleted T cells, or T cells provided the cDNA or gDNA that made up the material.

Those who participated ranged in age from roughly 18 to 90 years and resided in under 25 US areas. The length of the CDR3 is 12 residues. Trimming removed 4 bases from V and 10 bases from J, with 10 bases in between. Per germline, CDR1 MDHEN and CDR2 SYDVKM. Per the original methods: It was from reference gene primer amplification that nucleated cell counts were estimated. The protocol was immunoSEQ multiplex PCR, while the TCRdb copy is restricted to in-frame clones and leaves out a portion. V, J and clone size are taken as reported in that table, and D and trimming were inferred from the DNA itself. Of around 200,000 clones listed, around 81% are singletons.

The rearrangement links TRBV28 to TRBJ2-2; D not certain. The TCR originated in a woman in her thirties or forties with acute COVID-19. Specimen: PBMCs or T cells enriched from blood (not recorded which). The CDR3 protein is CASSSMSVELFF. CDR3 in DNA: TGTGCCAGCAGTTCAATGTCGGTGGAGCTGTTTTTT.